This T cell receptor beta chain is from a study of cytomegalovirus exposure and HLA in healthy donors. Study observations and caveats: The authors later linked a missense DCLRE1C variant to TCR beta V- and J-gene trimming.

Points on this clone: No antigen is known for it.

Per germline, CDR1 SGHRS and CDR2 YFSETQ. Trimming shortened V by 0 bases and J by 6 bases, and 12 bases separated the two germline ends. The CDR3 sequence is 14 residues long. In the PCR, 60 Vbeta and 13 Jbeta primers were used. This table comes from immunoSEQ multiplex PCR, and its TCRdb copy is limited to in-frame clones, with some not included. The sample lists about 170,000 clones; approximately 76% were seen once. Sequencing was performed on PBMCs. The sequence derives from a female donor in good health and CMV-seronegative. The rearrangement joins TRBV5-1 to TRBJ1-2, with D tentatively TRBD1 (6 bases). The CDR3 bases are TGCGCCAGCAGCTTGGATACAGGGAGGGATGGCTACACCTTC. Protein product: CASSLDTGRDGYTF.